This is a list of T cell receptor beta chains from one sample in a study of radiation and T cells in renal cell carcinoma. Sequencing was performed with immunoSEQ multiplex PCR; in TCRdb, only in-frame clones are kept and a portion is missing. The table shows around 80,000 clones, with roughly 80% occurring only once. The source material was blood, sampled from a patient whose treatment included radiotherapy and nephrectomy. These receptors all stem from a man between 60 and 75 years old with renal cell carcinoma. CDR3s leave out the opening cysteine and the closing phenylalanine or tryptophan. Expanded clones get a size class; other rows say once, few or many, or leave the size out.

v_gene: TRBV27
abundance: .
CDR3aa: ASSLVGFSGELF

v_gene: TRBV27
abundance: .
CDR3aa: ASSNHPGRGRTGEQY

v_gene: TRBV7-8
abundance: .
CDR3aa: ASSLIGGAEEKLF

v_gene: TRBV5-1
abundance: .
CDR3aa: ASSLGGGRNHEQY

v_gene: TRBV5-1
abundance: .
CDR3aa: ASMAISYNEQF

v_gene: TRBV5-1
abundance: .
CDR3aa: ASSFGDLNTEAF

v_gene: TRBV10-2
abundance: .
CDR3aa: ASRGGGSQGSSYEQY

v_gene: TRBV11-2
abundance: once
CDR3aa: ASSATTLSGTDTQY

v_gene: TRBV7-2
abundance: .
CDR3aa: ASSFMLAQETQY

v_gene: TRBV19
abundance: .
CDR3aa: ASSIPGLNYGYT

v_gene: TRBV19
abundance: once
CDR3aa: ASSIGTGTGELF

v_gene: TRBV4-3
abundance: .
CDR3aa: ASSQDPSGFTGELF

v_gene: TRBV6-1
abundance: .
CDR3aa: ASSQQGFLGDTQY

v_gene: TRBV27
abundance: .
CDR3aa: ASSFVEGDTQY

v_gene: TRBV6-1
abundance: .
CDR3aa: ASSDERTAYEQY

v_gene: TRBV9
abundance: few
CDR3aa: ASSGGGDNQPQH

v_gene: TRBV7-6
abundance: .
CDR3aa: ASSYSSGSNP

v_gene: TRBV10-3
abundance: .
CDR3aa: AISESVNYGYT

v_gene: TRBV15
abundance: .
CDR3aa: ATSSIRATSGANVLT

v_gene: TRBV2
abundance: .
CDR3aa: ASSGYYEQY

v_gene: TRBV7-8
abundance: .
CDR3aa: ASSFLAGGEGTDTQY

v_gene: TRBV6-5
abundance: .
CDR3aa: ASSYSGPREAF

v_gene: TRBV9
abundance: few
CDR3aa: ASSGDGNTIY

v_gene: TRBV19
abundance: .
CDR3aa: ASSPGHSYEQY

v_gene: TRBV6-6
abundance: once
CDR3aa: ASSYRGGTDEQY

v_gene: TRBV5-5
abundance: few
CDR3aa: ASSLLSSYNEQF

v_gene: TRBV7-3
abundance: once
CDR3aa: ASSPAGQETQY

v_gene: TRBV6-5
abundance: .
CDR3aa: ASSLGGKTQY

v_gene: TRBV19
abundance: .
CDR3aa: ASSIELMSYEQY

v_gene: TRBV19
abundance: .
CDR3aa: ASTEGGGTEAF

v_gene: TRBV5-8
abundance: .
CDR3aa: ASSSSRQTGQY

v_gene: TRBV7-9
abundance: .
CDR3aa: ASSHFQSTEAF

v_gene: TRBV5-5
abundance: .
CDR3aa: ASSLGLIQGAGETQY

v_gene: TRBV7-9
abundance: .
CDR3aa: ASSLGVDRVDTEAF

v_gene: TRBV6-6
abundance: .
CDR3aa: ASRRGQPGELF

v_gene: TRBV5-1
abundance: once
CDR3aa: ASRRDTNYEQY

v_gene: TRBV9
abundance: .
CDR3aa: ASSVSLRTSNTEAF

v_gene: TRBV10-3
abundance: .
CDR3aa: AISVTGGEETQY

v_gene: TRBV30
abundance: .
CDR3aa: AWSFKGGFRGHEQY

v_gene: TRBV6-1
abundance: .
CDR3aa: ASSDGLAFGELF

v_gene: TRBV10-1
abundance: .
CDR3aa: ASSESTGKNGELF

v_gene: TRBV6-6
abundance: .
CDR3aa: ASNVQGENIQY

v_gene: TRBV7-8
abundance: medium-sized
CDR3aa: ASSRIREGRGNEQF

v_gene: TRBV28
abundance: .
CDR3aa: ASRGSGRVAYNEQF

v_gene: TRBV6-1
abundance: .
CDR3aa: ASSEIGNTIY

v_gene: TRBV5-1
abundance: .
CDR3aa: ASSWTESSYNEQF

v_gene: TRBV18
abundance: .
CDR3aa: ASSPTPTRSADTQY

v_gene: TRBV2
abundance: .
CDR3aa: ASSVRLAGSYEQY

v_gene: TRBV28
abundance: .
CDR3aa: ASSLEFYEQY

v_gene: TRBV2
abundance: .
CDR3aa: ASSEFDKISEKLF

v_gene: TRBV5-1
abundance: .
CDR3aa: ASSSRGGTMTGELF